This record concerns one T cell receptor beta chain sequence. Its antigen has not been determined. Base-call qualities are not available, and no considerably larger clone is one nucleotide away. The data derive from a study of cytomegalovirus exposure and HLA in healthy donors (dated by TCRdb to between 2016 and 2019). Notes on the research overall: According to an earlier analysis of 587 of the donors, about 179 million T cells yielded 117 million unique TCR beta sequences and 276 Gb of sequence data. To predict cytomegalovirus infection status, the study combined high-throughput TCR immunosequencing, statistical association of individual TCRs with disease status, and machine learning. A later genetic analysis used genome-wide SNP genotypes for 398 of the 666 donors, treating that subset as a discovery cohort. Of the roughly 400 genotyped donors, roughly 80% fell in the genetic ancestry cluster associated with self-reported Caucasian donors. The study aimed to test whether cataloging public T cell receptors could reveal signatures of past pathogen exposure. Among roughly 370 genotyped donors of the cohort, an average of approximately 250,000 unique TCR beta nucleotide sequences were sequenced per donor, roughly a sixth of them non-productive. Typing coverage differed by locus: A, B, C, DRB1 and DQB1 were typed in roughly 620-630 donors, DQA1 in 522, DPA1 in 600 to 610, and DPB1 in roughly 450. An early release that covered some 640 HLA-typed donors contained about 300 gigabases of sequencing data and tens of millions of unique TCR sequences. In the later analysis, no new phenotypic data were used to find candidate immune exposures; instead, reliance was placed on TCR beta sequences and their occurrence across donors. The study used immunosequencing to profile the T cell repertoires of 666 subjects and linked those repertoires to cytomegalovirus serostatus. Donor age, sex, ethnicity and CMV serostatus were compiled together with the repertoire data. Every repertoire in the discovery cohort had been generated on one and the same sequencing platform. About five DR-DQ haplotypes were treated as single units for association and clustering because of strong linkage in the cohort. To study patterns of TCR occurrence, a later analysis re-analyzed previously published TCR beta repertoires from 650 to 750 donors and added high-resolution HLA genotyping. Besides the first cohort of some 670 subjects, a separate validation cohort made up of some 110 different subjects was used. An earlier analysis of roughly 580 of the donors used high-throughput TCR beta sequencing to judge whether each TCR beta V gene segment behaved as functional or pseudogenic. HLA typing covered class I and class II loci at four-digit resolution.

The cohort consisted of 650 to 850 healthy bone marrow donors. Cohort members were all nominally healthy when sampled, although unrecorded immune exposures were likely present. The donor tested CMV seronegative, placing the donor among the 300 to 450 seronegative members of the cohort. A peripheral blood sample was collected from each donor, and TCR beta sequencing was performed on peripheral blood mononuclear cells. Genomic DNA was extracted from the blood cell samples with the Qiagen DNeasy Blood Extraction Kit. CDR3 length: 13 amino acids, cysteine to phenylalanine. The CDR3 DNA has 39 bases and is translated from base 1. The V and J ends are trimmed by 5 bases and 4 bases, leaving 11 bases between them. The germline V gene supplies CDR1 MNHEY and CDR2 SVGAGI. Libraries were built with the immunoSEQ multiplex PCR assay. The multiplex PCR relied on a mix of 60 forward primers for TCR Vbeta segments and 13 reverse primers for TCR Jbeta segments. The CDR3 region of rearranged TCR beta genes was amplified from genomic DNA by a multiplex PCR assay. The Illumina HiSeq System was used to sequence the amplified TCR beta libraries as 87-base-pair reads. On the study's bioinformatics: In a later analysis, 70 million to 95 million unique TCR beta chains were counted across the approximately 670 repertoires, and about 9.9 million of these chains were shared by at least two donors. A nearest-neighbor algorithm error-corrected the raw reads and collapsed the reads into unique sequences, merging closely related sequences to remove PCR and sequencing errors. CDR3 sequences were aligned to IMGT reference sequences to assign V, D and J gene segments. For a sequence to be retained, a match of at least six nucleotides was required to both a V gene segment and a J gene segment. Rearrangements were classified as productive when the CDR3 lacked stop codons and remained in frame with V and J, and all other rearrangements were classified as non-productive. CDR3 was defined according to IMGT convention as the region running from the second conserved V-encoded cysteine to the conserved J-encoded phenylalanine. The earlier analysis of about 590 of the donors excluded sequences that lacked an unambiguous match to a single V gene segment. In an earlier analysis of a few hundred of the donors, a V segment was called functional when productive rearrangements were above 56.7%, and segregating when the standard deviation between donors exceeded 5%. A statistical classification framework was built to diagnose cytomegalovirus status from the catalog of TCR beta chain sequences. In a later analysis, TCR nucleotide sequences were compared against IMGT/GENE-DB human TR gene sequences so that V and J genes could be assigned. The TCRdist pipeline was used in a later analysis to assign CDR3 sequences and most-parsimonious VDJ recombination scenarios. In a later analysis, each TCR beta chain was defined by its CDR3 amino acid sequence together with its V-gene family, and reads without a unique V-gene family were excluded. In a later analysis, 550 to 650 highly shared, low-generation-probability nucleotide sequences were removed to address suspected cross-contamination and a sequencing artifact. In a later analysis, a clonal expansion index for each public chain was calculated from normalized within-repertoire ranks of inferred template counts. A later analysis computed generation probabilities with a VDJ recombination model fitted to out-of-frame rearrangements, and checked the results against IGoR. Hypergeometric tests were used in a later analysis to score TCR-TCR, TCR-HLA and TCR-CMV co-occurrence, with a repertoire-size bias correction applied to the TCR pairs. To estimate false discovery rates, a later analysis permuted the HLA or CMV assignments 20 times. In a later analysis, co-occurring TCRs were grouped using DBSCAN, with TCRdist sequence similarity added in when clustering inside HLA-allele-positive subsets. Co-occurrence clustering excluded repertoires with fewer than 30,000 or more than 120,000 public chains, plus five with anomalous nucleotide sharing. The source is immuneACCESS, and TCRdb retained only in-frame sequences with V and J called. Part of the clones is not carried over; for the studies checked, unresolved V genes explain less than half of this, and the remainder is unexplained. The D gene and trimming were derived from the DNA, and the V and J assignments and clone size from that table. This sample comprises under 200,000 clones, about three quarters of them detected only once. Approximately 3.1% of the sample comes from the top ten.

Points the paper makes about the study in general: An association between a missense DCLRE1C variant and V-gene and J-gene trimming of TCR beta chains was found in a later genetic analysis and replicated in an independent cohort. At a false discovery rate of 0.05, a later analysis linked fewer than 20,000 TCR beta sequences to specific HLA alleles. A later genetic analysis reported fewer N-insertions in productive TCRs among donors in an Asian-associated ancestry cluster than the roughly 620-donor mean. According to a later analysis, parvovirus B19, influenza, CMV and Epstein-Barr virus appeared linked to several top co-occurrence clusters. Linkage disequilibrium might explain the correlated functional status among segregating V segments, but an unknown experimental factor could not be ruled out. When HLA alleles, especially DR and DQ, strongly co-occurred, attributing TCR associations to individual alleles was difficult. The authors suggested that the approach could potentially be generalized to other disease states and immunological phenotypes. A cluster of highly shared sequence variants was judged likely to represent a technical artifact of the sequencing pipeline. Cytomegalovirus status was reported to be diagnosed by the classifier with high specificity and sensitivity in both the original and validation cohorts. Only TCR beta chains were sequenced in this cohort, and the absence of alpha or paired-chain data limited detectable features. A further reported finding was that TCR beta sequences accurately predicted the HLA-A and HLA-B alleles for most subjects in the first cohort. A few of the identified cytomegalovirus-associated TCR beta chains were confirmed in vitro to be specific for cytomegalovirus antigens. Presence/absence analyses assumed roughly uniform sequencing depth across donors, an assumption that may not hold. Because HLA typing was unavailable for some donors at each locus, only the typed subset was used in association tests. In a later analysis, HLA-associated TCR beta chains showed more clonal expansion and lower generation probabilities than non-associated chains that were equally common. CMV serostatus was the only immune exposure information available for the cohort. The 87-base-pair reads could not distinguish some IMGT-functional V segments, including TRBV6-2 and TRBV6-3, so those segments were excluded. Across donors, most TCR sequences were observed very rarely, whereas some public TCRs were present in many individuals. In an earlier analysis of 587 of the donors, most TCR beta V segments appeared in productive rearrangements about 87% or about 30% of the time, broadly matching IMGT annotations. A total of 150 or so TCR beta chains were listed by the study as associated with cytomegalovirus. About 17 rarely observed V segments, including chromosome 9 orphons, were excluded from the earlier analysis of approximately 600 of the donors because counts were too low. According to a later analysis, most CMV-associated TCR beta chains appeared to be HLA-restricted, and the HLA associations seemed to be driven largely by CMV exposure. In a later analysis, the rate of TCR association differed among HLA loci, with DRB1 alleles having the most associated TCRs and HLA-C alleles having the fewest.

The origin of this receptor is a woman in her 40s in good health and CMV-seronegative. The specimen was PBMCs. Rearrangement joined TRBV6-5 to TRBJ1-2; the D region possibly corresponds to TRBD1 (6 bases align). The DNA sequence is TGTGCCAGCAGTACTGGACAGTTCTATGGCTACACCTTC. Translated, this gives CASSTGQFYGYTF.